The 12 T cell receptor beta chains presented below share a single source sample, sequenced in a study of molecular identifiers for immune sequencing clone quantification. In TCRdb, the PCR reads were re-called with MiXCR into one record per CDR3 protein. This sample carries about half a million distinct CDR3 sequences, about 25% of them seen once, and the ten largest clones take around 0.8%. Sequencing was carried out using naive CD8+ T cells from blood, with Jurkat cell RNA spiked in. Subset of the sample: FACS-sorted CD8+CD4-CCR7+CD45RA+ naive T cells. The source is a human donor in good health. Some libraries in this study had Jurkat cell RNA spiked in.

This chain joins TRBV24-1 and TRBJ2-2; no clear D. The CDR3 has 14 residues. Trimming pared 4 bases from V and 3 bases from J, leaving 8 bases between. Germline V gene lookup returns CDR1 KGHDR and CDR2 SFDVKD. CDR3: CATSEPKYTGELFF. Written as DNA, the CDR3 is TGTGCCACCAGTGAGCCTAAGTACACCGGGGAGCTGTTTTTT.

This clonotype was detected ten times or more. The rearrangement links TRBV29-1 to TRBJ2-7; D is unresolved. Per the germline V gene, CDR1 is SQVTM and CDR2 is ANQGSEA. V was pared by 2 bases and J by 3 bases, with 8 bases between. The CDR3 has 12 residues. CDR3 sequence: CSVELPDYEQYF. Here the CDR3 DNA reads TGCAGCGTTGAACTCCCCGACTACGAGCAGTACTTC.

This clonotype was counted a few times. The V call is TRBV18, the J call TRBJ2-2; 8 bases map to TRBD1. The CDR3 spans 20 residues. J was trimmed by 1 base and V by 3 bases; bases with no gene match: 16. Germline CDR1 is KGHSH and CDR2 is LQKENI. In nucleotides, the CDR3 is TGTGCCAGCTCACCTGGTTTAGGGACAGGTGAACTTATGAACACCGGGGAGCTGTTTTTT. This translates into CASSPGLGTGELMNTGELFF.

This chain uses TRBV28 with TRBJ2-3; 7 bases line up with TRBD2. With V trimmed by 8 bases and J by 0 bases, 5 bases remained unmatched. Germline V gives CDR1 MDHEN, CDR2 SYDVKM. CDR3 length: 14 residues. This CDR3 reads CASRERGSTDTQYF. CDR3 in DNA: TGTGCCAGCCGGGAGCGGGGTAGCACAGATACGCAGTATTTT.

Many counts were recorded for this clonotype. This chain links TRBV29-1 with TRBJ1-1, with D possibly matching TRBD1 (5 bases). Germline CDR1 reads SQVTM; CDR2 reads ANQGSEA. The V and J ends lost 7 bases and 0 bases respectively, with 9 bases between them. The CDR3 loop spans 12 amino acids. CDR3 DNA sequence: TGCAGCGGGAAGACAGTGAACACTGAAGCTTTCTTT. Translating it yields CSGKTVNTEAFF.

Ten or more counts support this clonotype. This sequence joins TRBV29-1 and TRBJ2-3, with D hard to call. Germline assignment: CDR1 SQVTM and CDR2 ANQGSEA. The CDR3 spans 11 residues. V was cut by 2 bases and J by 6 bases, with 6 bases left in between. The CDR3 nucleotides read TGCAGCGTTGAATATTTGGATACGCAGTATTTT. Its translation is CSVEYLDTQYF.

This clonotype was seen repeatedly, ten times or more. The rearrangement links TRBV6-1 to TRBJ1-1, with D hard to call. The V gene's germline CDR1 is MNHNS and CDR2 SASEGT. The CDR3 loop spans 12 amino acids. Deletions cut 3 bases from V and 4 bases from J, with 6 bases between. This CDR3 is CASSDGFTEAFF. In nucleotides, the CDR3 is TGTGCCAGCAGTGATGGGTTCACTGAAGCTTTCTTT.

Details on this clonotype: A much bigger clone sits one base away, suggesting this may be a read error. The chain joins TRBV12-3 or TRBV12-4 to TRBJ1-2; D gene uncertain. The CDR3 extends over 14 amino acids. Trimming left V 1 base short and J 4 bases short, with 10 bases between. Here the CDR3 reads CASSLESALYGYTF. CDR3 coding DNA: TGTGCCAGCAGTTTAGAGTCCGCTCTCTATGGCTACACCTTC.

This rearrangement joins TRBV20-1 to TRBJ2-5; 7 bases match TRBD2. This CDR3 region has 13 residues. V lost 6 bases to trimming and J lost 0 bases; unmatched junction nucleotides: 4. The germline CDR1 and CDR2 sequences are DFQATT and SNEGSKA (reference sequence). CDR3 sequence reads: CSASGTYQETQYF. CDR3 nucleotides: TGCAGTGCAAGCGGGACGTACCAAGAGACCCAGTACTTC.

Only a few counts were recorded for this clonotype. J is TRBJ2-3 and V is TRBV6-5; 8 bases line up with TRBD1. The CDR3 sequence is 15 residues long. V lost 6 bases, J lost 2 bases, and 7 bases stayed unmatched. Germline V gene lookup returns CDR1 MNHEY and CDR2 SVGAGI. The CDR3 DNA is TGTGCCAGCAGGCGTACAGGGGGGTTCACAGATACGCAGTATTTT. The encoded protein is CASRRTGGFTDTQYF.

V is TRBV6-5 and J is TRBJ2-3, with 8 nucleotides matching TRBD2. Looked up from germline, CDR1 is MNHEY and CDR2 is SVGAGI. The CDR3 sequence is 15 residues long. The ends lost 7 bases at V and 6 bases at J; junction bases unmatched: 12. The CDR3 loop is CASTNRGGFSDTQYF. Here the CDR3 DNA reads TGTGCCAGCACTAACCGGGGGGGATTCTCCGATACGCAGTATTTT.

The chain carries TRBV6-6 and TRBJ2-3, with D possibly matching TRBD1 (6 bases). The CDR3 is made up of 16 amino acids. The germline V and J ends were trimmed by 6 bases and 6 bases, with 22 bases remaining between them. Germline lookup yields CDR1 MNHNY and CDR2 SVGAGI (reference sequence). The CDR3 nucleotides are TGTGCCAGCAGGGATACCTTGGACAGTAGAGCGGATACGCAGTATTTT. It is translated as CASRDTLDSRADTQYF.